Below, 31 T cell receptor beta chains from the same sample are listed, as sequenced in a study of blood T cell repertoires in COVID-19. TCRdb's table, derived via immunoSEQ multiplex PCR, lists solely in-frame clones and lacks some. The sample includes under 150,000 clones, over 70% of them seen just once. Sequences were obtained from PBMCs or T cells enriched from blood (not recorded which). These receptors were taken from a man over 45 in a cohort exposed to, infected with or recovered from COVID-19 (not recorded which).

J is TRBJ2-2 and V is TRBV28, with a tentative D call TRBD2 (6 bases). Germline values: CDR1 MDHEN, CDR2 SYDVKM. Trimming removed 11 bases at V and 4 bases at J, with 17 bases between. The CDR3 spans 14 residues. CDR3 in DNA: TGTGCCGCCACCATCCAGGGACTCACCGGGGAGCTGTTTTTT. Protein product: CAATIQGLTGELFF.

The CDR3 sequence: CASSSGQASSYEQYF. CDR3 sequence (DNA): TGTGCCAGCAGCTCGGGACAGGCCAGCTCCTACGAGCAGTACTTC. The V gene is TRBV6-5, the J gene TRBJ2-7, with 8 bases matching TRBD1. V lost 6 bases, J lost 0 bases, and 7 bases stayed unmatched. Per germline, CDR1 MNHEY and CDR2 SVGAGI. This CDR3 spans 15 amino acids.

This chain uses TRBV19 with TRBJ1-1, with 9 positions matching TRBD1. The CDR3 consists of 14 residues. V trimming: 6 bases; J trimming: 1 base; junction bases outside the gene matches: 3. Germline V gives CDR1 LNHDA, CDR2 SQIVND (reference sequence). The CDR3 loop reads CASSPQGANTEAFF. The CDR3 DNA reads TGTGCCAGTAGCCCACAGGGGGCGAACACTGAAGCTTTCTTT.

The chain carries TRBV3-1 (or the pseudogene TRBV3-2) and TRBJ2-1; 10 nucleotides align to TRBD2. This CDR3 region has 15 residues. In germline, CDR1 is LGHDT, CDR2 YNNKEL (reference sequence). The trim removed 0 bases at V and 15 bases at J, leaving 11 bases unmatched. The CDR3 region is CASSQDPSGRASRFF. CDR3 sequence (DNA): TGTGCCAGCAGCCAAGATCCCAGCGGGAGGGCCTCCCGGTTCTTC.

The rearrangement uses TRBV10-3 and TRBJ2-1; D possibly corresponds to TRBD2 (5 bases). The V gene lost 10 bases and the J gene lost 2 bases, with 12 bases spanning the gap. CDR1 ENHRY and CDR2 SYGVKD come from the germline V gene. There are 13 residues in the CDR3. The CDR3 DNA follows: TGTGCCACCACTAGTCAACCCTACAATGAGCAGTTCTTC. This sequence encodes CATTSQPYNEQFF.

This clone has just a few counts. The V call is TRBV10-3, the J call TRBJ2-7; D is ambiguous. V was shortened by 0 bases and J by 2 bases, with 2 bases between the two germline ends. Per germline, CDR1 ENHRY and CDR2 SYGVKD. This CDR3 contains 12 residues. CDR3 DNA sequence: TGTGCCATCAGTGAGTCCACCTACGAGCAGTACTTC. This codes for CAISESTYEQYF.

The sample holds a few counts of this clone. The chain uses TRBV6-2 or TRBV6-3 and TRBJ2-5; D uncertain. Germline-derived CDR1 and CDR2 are MNHEY and SVGEGT. CDR3 length: 11 residues. Trimming took off 6 bases at V and 4 bases at J, with 6 bases between the two ends. DNA for the CDR3: TGTGCCAGCAGCCGCAGAGAGACCCAGTACTTC. Its translation: CASSRRETQYF.

The chain employs TRBV19 and TRBJ2-1, with 7 bases that match TRBD1. Germline loops: CDR1 LNHDA, CDR2 SQIVND (reference sequence). V shed 4 bases, J shed 7 bases, and the junction held 4 bases outside the gene matches. This CDR3 spans 13 amino acids. CDR3 sequence (DNA): TGTGCCAGTAGTACCTACAGGGGAAATGAGCAGTTCTTC. It is translated as CASSTYRGNEQFF.

The V gene is TRBV29-1, the J gene TRBJ2-2; no clear D. CDR1 SQVTM and CDR2 ANQGSEA come from the germline V gene. CDR3 length: 15 amino acids. Trimming left V 6 bases short and J 2 bases short, with 16 bases between. This CDR3 is CSVYAQSSNTGELFF. The CDR3 bases are TGCAGCGTCTATGCCCAGAGTAGCAACACCGGGGAGCTGTTTTTT.

The V gene is TRBV7-8, the J gene TRBJ2-1, with D hard to call. Germline values: CDR1 SGHVS, CDR2 FQNEAQ. Between the trimmed V and J ends, which lost 3 bases and 2 bases, there was a span of 14 bases. CDR3 length: 16 amino acids. Written as DNA, the CDR3 is TGTGCCAGCAGCTTGATCCATATCGGTGCCTACAATGAGCAGTTCTTC. This sequence encodes CASSLIHIGAYNEQFF.

The genes are TRBV6-5 and TRBJ1-1, with D unclear. CDR1 is MNHEY, CDR2 SVGAGI, per germline. Trimming shortened V by 4 bases and J by 7 bases, and 10 bases separated the two germline ends. CDR3 length: 12 amino acids. This CDR3 is CASSSRDYEAFF. The CDR3 nucleotides read TGTGCCAGCAGTTCCCGGGATTATGAAGCTTTCTTT.

The chain couples TRBV19 to TRBJ2-1; D perhaps matches TRBD2 (5 bases). The V and J ends lost 5 bases and 6 bases respectively, with 11 bases between them. The CDR3 covers 13 residues. Germline CDR1 and CDR2: LNHDA and SQIVND (reference sequence). The CDR3: CASSWDGGNEQFF. DNA for the CDR3: TGTGCCAGTAGTTGGGATGGAGGCAATGAGCAGTTCTTC.

This chain connects TRBV18 to TRBJ2-7, with D perhaps matching TRBD2 (5 bases). V was trimmed by 4 bases and J by 1 base, leaving 29 bases between them. The CDR3 has 20 residues. CDR1 and CDR2 (germline): KGHSH, LQKENI. CDR3 coding DNA: TGTGCCAGCTCACAAACGATGGGGATGGGCAGCGGACGTTCTTCCTACGAGCAGTACTTC. Translating gives CASSQTMGMGSGRSSYEQYF.

The sample holds a few counts of this clone. V and J are TRBV18 and TRBJ1-3; no reliable D call. The CDR3 extends over 18 amino acids. Trimming pared 2 bases from V and 1 base from J, leaving 18 bases between. Germline CDR1 is KGHSH and CDR2 is LQKENI. CDR3 loop: CASSPESVRGQSGNTIYF. The CDR3 DNA reads as TGTGCCAGCTCACCAGAGTCGGTACGCGGTCAGTCTGGAAACACCATATATTTT.

The CDR3 DNA reads as TGTGCCAGCAGCCCCGACAGGGCGGGCGGCTACACCTTC. It specifies CASSPDRAGGYTF. The chain joins TRBV3-1 (or the pseudogene TRBV3-2) to TRBJ1-2, with 7 bases identical to TRBD1. In germline, CDR1 is LGHDT, CDR2 YNNKEL (reference sequence). V dropped 4 bases and J dropped 8; count of bases not matched to a gene: 7. This CDR3 has 13 residues.

The chain employs TRBV12-5 and TRBJ2-5, with 8 bases fitting TRBD1. CDR3 size: 16 residues. The germline gives CDR1 LGHNT, CDR2 FRNRAP. The trim removed 3 bases at V and 2 bases at J, leaving 8 bases unmatched. CDR3 residues: CASGFMGTGLQETQYF. The DNA for the CDR3 is TGTGCTAGTGGTTTTATGGGGACAGGCTTACAAGAGACCCAGTACTTC.

The rearrangement links TRBV27 to TRBJ1-6; 7 positions agree with TRBD1. V trimming: 2 bases; J trimming: 10 bases; junction bases outside the gene matches: 11. This CDR3 has 16 amino acids. Germline loops: CDR1 MNHEY, CDR2 SMNVEV (reference sequence). The CDR3 reads CASSLPRDRFESPLHF. The CDR3 DNA reads TGTGCCAGCAGTTTACCTCGGGACAGATTTGAGTCACCCCTCCACTTT.

This clone has a single count. The CDR3 spells CASSPATQANTGELFF. CDR3 nucleotides: TGTGCCAGCAGCCCTGCGACACAAGCGAACACCGGGGAGCTGTTTTTT. This chain uses TRBV11-3 with TRBJ2-2; D unresolved. V was cut by 5 bases and J by 0 bases, with 13 bases left in between. The V gene's germline CDR1 is SGHNT and CDR2 YENEEA. This CDR3 is 16 amino acids long.

The CDR3 region is CASTLTGINQPQHF. The CDR3 DNA sequence: TGTGCCAGCACCTTAACAGGGATCAATCAGCCCCAGCATTTT. The genes are TRBV2 and TRBJ1-5; a weak D match, TRBD1 (6 bases). V was trimmed by 7 bases and J by 3 bases, leaving 13 bases between them. The CDR3 is made up of 14 amino acids. CDR1 is SNHLY and CDR2 is FYNNEI in the germline V gene.

This sequence joins TRBV7-8 and TRBJ1-5; perhaps TRBD1 as D (5 bases). V dropped 1 base and J dropped 2 bases, with 9 bases sitting between them. This CDR3 region has 15 residues. The germline V gene has CDR1 SGHVS and CDR2 FQNEAQ. The DNA of the CDR3 is TGTGCCAGCAGCTTAGGGGGGGTGGGCAATCAGCCCCAGCATTTT. It yields the protein CASSLGGVGNQPQHF.

This clone was observed a single time. CDR3 residues: CASRGQGLMIYEQYF. CDR3 DNA: TGTGCCAGCCGGGGACAGGGGCTTATGATCTACGAGCAGTACTTC. V and J are TRBV27 and TRBJ2-7; the match to TRBD1 covers 10 bases. V was pared by 8 bases and J by 3 bases, with 10 bases of the junction left unmatched. This CDR3 is built from 15 residues. In germline, CDR1 is MNHEY, CDR2 SMNVEV (reference sequence).

This chain connects TRBV7-2 to TRBJ1-3; a possible D gene is TRBD1 (6 bases). Germline V gene lookup returns CDR1 SGHTA and CDR2 FQGNSA. Trimming left V 5 bases short and J 1 base short, with 12 bases between. The CDR3 sequence is 15 residues long. CDR3 sequence (DNA): TGTGCCAGCAGCCTCCTCAGGGGTTCTGGAAACACCATATATTTT. It is translated as CASSLLRGSGNTIYF.

This sequence joins TRBV7-9 and TRBJ2-7; D is unresolved. The CDR3 is made up of 13 amino acids. V was shortened by 4 bases and J by 1 base, with 8 bases between the two germline ends. Germline CDR1 and CDR2: SEHNR and FQNEAQ (reference sequence). The CDR3 DNA reads as TGTGCCAGCAGCTCATTACATTCCTACGAGCAGTACTTC. Its translation is CASSSLHSYEQYF.

The genes are TRBV28 and TRBJ1-1; possible D gene TRBD1, 6 bases. V gave up 6 bases and J gave up 10 bases, with 27 bases separating them. This CDR3 is built from 16 residues. Germline-derived CDR1 and CDR2 are MDHEN and SYDVKM. CDR3 nucleotide sequence: TGTGCCAGCAGGCAGACCGGGACAACACGAGGGGCGCGAGCTTTCTTT. Translation: CASRQTGTTRGARAFF.

This chain links TRBV11-2 with TRBJ2-5; 8 bases agree with TRBD1. The J segment lost 1 base and the V segment lost 1 base, leaving 5 bases of the junction unmatched. The CDR3 has 16 residues. Germline values: CDR1 SGHAT, CDR2 FQNNGV. The CDR3 loop is CASSLGSGTGQETQYF. Here the CDR3 DNA reads TGTGCCAGCAGCTTAGGGTCCGGGACAGGCCAAGAGACCCAGTACTTC. Complete variable domain (other parts from reference TRBV11-2 and TRBJ2-5): EAGVAQSPRYKIIEKRQSVAFWCNPISGHATLYWYQQILGQGPKLLIQFQNNGVVDDSQLPKDRFSAERLKGVDSTLKIQPAKLEDSAVYLCASSLGSGTGQETQYFGPGTRLLVL.

The V call is TRBV19, the J call TRBJ2-7, with a weak D call TRBD1 (5 bases). The V and J ends lost 6 bases and 2 bases respectively, with 17 bases between them. CDR3 length: 15 amino acids. Germline assignment: CDR1 LNHDA and CDR2 SQIVND (reference sequence). The CDR3 DNA is TGTGCCAGTAGGCTCGCGGTCACAGGCGCCTACGAGCAGTACTTC. Protein product: CASRLAVTGAYEQYF.

The chain is built from TRBV5-6 and TRBJ2-3; 9 bases line up with TRBD2. The V and J ends lost 0 bases and 2 bases, in that order; junction bases with no gene match: 7. The CDR3 extends over 17 amino acids. Looked up from germline, CDR1 is SGHDT and CDR2 is YYEEEE. CDR3 DNA: TGTGCCAGCAGCTTGGCCCTTCTAGCGGGGAACACAGATACGCAGTATTTT. Protein product: CASSLALLAGNTDTQYF.

The genes are TRBV18 and TRBJ2-3, with 7 bases fitting TRBD2. CDR3 size: 14 residues. Germline CDR1 reads KGHSH; CDR2 reads LQKENI. V dropped 3 bases and J dropped 3; count of bases not matched to a gene: 3. The CDR3 here is CASSPGLGTDTQYF. The CDR3 DNA reads as TGTGCCAGCTCACCCGGACTAGGAACAGATACGCAGTATTTT.

The rearrangement links TRBV6-6 to TRBJ2-1; a possible D gene is TRBD2 (5 bases). In germline, CDR1 is MNHNY, CDR2 SVGAGI (reference sequence). The germline V and J ends were trimmed by 7 bases and 9 bases, with 22 bases remaining between them. The CDR3 totals 15 residues. CDR3 sequence: CASTKASEQAVEQFF. CDR3 sequence (DNA): TGTGCCAGCACCAAAGCGTCGGAGCAAGCGGTTGAGCAGTTCTTC.

The CDR3 is CASRGALSSPLHF. The CDR3 nucleotides are TGTGCCAGCAGGGGGGCACTGAGTTCACCCCTCCACTTT. V usage is TRBV28 and J usage is TRBJ1-6, with a possible D match to TRBD1 (6 bases). The CDR3 has 13 amino acids. The germline gives CDR1 MDHEN, CDR2 SYDVKM. V lost 6 bases and J 9 bases, leaving 12 bases between the germline ends.

This sequence joins TRBV5-4 and TRBJ2-3; D may be TRBD2 (6 bases). V was trimmed by 7 bases and J by 6 bases, leaving 24 bases between them. CDR1 and CDR2 (germline): SGHNT, YYREEE (reference sequence). This CDR3 has 16 residues. For the CDR3, the DNA is TGTGCCAGCCCTATGAGACTAGGAGTCACATCGGATACGCAGTATTTT. It is translated as CASPMRLGVTSDTQYF.